The 18 T cell receptor beta chains presented below share a single source sample, sequenced in a study of blood T cells in healthy people across ages. Primers used in a second PCR of about 6 to 11 cycles were a sample-barcoded 5' primer and a J-beta primer mix. In TCRdb, the 5' RACE reads were re-called with MiXCR into one record per CDR3 protein. Here the sample spans around 1,500,000 distinct CDR3 sequences, roughly 40% being singletons. What was sequenced was blood. These receptors all come from a woman aged 18 to 35 in good health.

The chain carries TRBV7-2 and TRBJ2-1; 11 positions match TRBD1. The J segment lost 13 bases and the V segment lost 3 bases, leaving 8 bases of the junction unmatched. Germline-derived CDR1 and CDR2 are SGHTA and FQGNSA. The CDR3 loop spans 14 amino acids. The CDR3: CASSFSGQGETQFF. The DNA of the CDR3 is TGTGCCAGCAGCTTCTCGGGACAGGGGGAGACCCAGTTCTTC.

This clonotype was picked up a small number of times. The V call is TRBV6-5, the J call TRBJ2-3; D gene uncertain. From germline, CDR1 is MNHEY and CDR2 SVGAGI. The CDR3 runs 15 residues. Trimming shortened V by 0 bases and J by 2 bases, and 9 bases separated the two germline ends. CDR3 nucleotide sequence: TGTGCCAGCAGTTACTCGCAGACAACCACAGATACGCAGTATTTT. Its protein is CASSYSQTTTDTQYF.

This clonotype has more than one count but fewer than ten. V gene TRBV2 combines with J gene TRBJ1-2; TRBD1 aligns across 10 bases. V shed 3 bases, J shed 4 bases, and the junction held 8 bases outside the gene matches. This CDR3 is built from 16 residues. Germline CDR1 SNHLY, CDR2 FYNNEI. In nucleotides, the CDR3 is TGTGCCAGCAGTGACGAGACAGGGGGCGTCCTCTATGGCTACACCTTC. It yields the protein CASSDETGGVLYGYTF.

This chain uses TRBV6-1 with TRBJ2-1, with 11 bases fitting TRBD2. This CDR3 comprises 19 residues. Germline CDR1 is MNHNS and CDR2 is SASEGT. J gave up 3 bases and V 7 bases, and 17 bases lay outside the gene matches. Here the CDR3 DNA reads TGTGCCAGCACTCGAGCCGGGACTAGCGGATACCTGGGCTACAATGAGCAGTTCTTC. Translating gives CASTRAGTSGYLGYNEQFF.

The rearrangement links TRBV7-2 to TRBJ2-7; D ambiguous. V was trimmed by 1 base and J by 7 bases, leaving 14 bases between them. The germline CDR1 and CDR2 sequences are SGHTA and FQGNSA. The CDR3 totals 14 residues. The CDR3 nucleotides read TGTGCCAGCAGCTTAGAGGGATTTGTTCATGAGCAGTACTTC. Amino acids: CASSLEGFVHEQYF. The variable domain in full, completed from reference TRBV7-2 and TRBJ2-7, reads GAGVSQSPSNKVTEKGKDVELRCDPISGHTALYWYRQSLGQGLEFLIYFQGNSAPDKSGLPSDRFSAERTGGSVSTLTIQRTQQEDSAVYLCASSLEGFVHEQYFGPGTRLTVT.

CDR3 sequence: CASSETSGRVADTQYF. DNA of the CDR3: TGTGCCAGCAGCGAGACTAGCGGGAGGGTGGCAGATACGCAGTATTTT. This chain connects TRBV11-2 to TRBJ2-3; TRBD2 matches at 14 bases. Germline V gene lookup returns CDR1 SGHAT and CDR2 FQNNGV. CDR3 size: 16 residues. V trimming: 5 bases; J trimming: 4 bases; junction bases outside the gene matches: 5.

This chain links TRBV12-3 or TRBV12-4 with TRBJ1-1, with D maybe TRBD1 (5 bases). The CDR3 totals 13 residues. Trimming took 5 bases from V and 6 from J, leaving 13 bases between them. The CDR3 loop is CASSDGTAAEAFF. As DNA, the CDR3 is TGTGCCAGCAGTGATGGGACGGCGGCTGAAGCTTTCTTT.

A few counts support this clonotype. The CDR3 is CASSLVFGNSQETQYF. In DNA form, the CDR3 reads TGTGCCAGCAGCTTAGTGTTCGGGAACTCCCAAGAGACCCAGTACTTC. The V gene is TRBV7-2, the J gene TRBJ2-5, with D possibly matching TRBD2 (5 bases). CDR3 size: 16 residues. The V end was cut by 1 base, the J end by 1 base, with 13 bases between. Germline V lookup: CDR1 SGHTA, CDR2 FQGNSA. Drawing the rest from reference TRBV7-2 and TRBJ2-5, the complete variable domain is GAGVSQSPSNKVTEKGKDVELRCDPISGHTALYWYRQSLGQGLEFLIYFQGNSAPDKSGLPSDRFSAERTGGSVSTLTIQRTQQEDSAVYLCASSLVFGNSQETQYFGPGTRLLVL.

This clonotype was observed a handful of times. The genes are TRBV12-3 or TRBV12-4 and TRBJ2-3; D might be TRBD1 or TRBD2, each matching 5 bases. The V end was cut by 5 bases, the J end by 6 bases, with 15 bases between. This CDR3 has 14 amino acids. The CDR3 region has the DNA TGTGCCAGCAGTGTCGGACATTGGGACGATACGCAGTATTTT. This translates into CASSVGHWDDTQYF.

This clonotype has just a few counts. The chain links TRBV13 to TRBJ2-3; 11 nucleotides line up with TRBD2. The CDR3 is 16 residues long. Trimming took 7 bases from V and 8 from J; bases not matched to a gene: 14. Per germline, CDR1 PRHDT and CDR2 FYEKMQ (reference sequence). The CDR3 DNA reads TGTGCCAGCAAGCCGGGACTAGCGGCTACCGGGGGTACGCAGTATTTT. Encoded protein: CASKPGLAATGGTQYF.

In this sample, this clonotype turned up a few times. The chain uses TRBV3-1 and TRBJ2-7; D ambiguous. Trimming stripped 1 base from V and 3 bases from J, with 4 bases between. This CDR3 spans 12 amino acids. Germline-derived CDR1 and CDR2 are LGHDT and YNNKEL (reference sequence). This CDR3 is CASSQGIYEQYF. As DNA, the CDR3 is TGTGCCAGCAGCCAAGGGATCTACGAGCAGTACTTC.

The chain carries TRBV7-2 and TRBJ1-5; D ambiguous. Germline V gene lookup returns CDR1 SGHTA and CDR2 FQGNSA. The CDR3 is made up of 13 amino acids. Trimming removed 2 bases at V and 4 bases at J, with 6 bases between. CDR3 sequence (DNA): TGTGCCAGCAGCTTATCACGGAATCAGCCCCAGCATTTT. It codes for CASSLSRNQPQHF. The complete variable domain, with remaining parts taken from reference TRBV7-2 and TRBJ1-5, reads GAGVSQSPSNKVTEKGKDVELRCDPISGHTALYWYRQSLGQGLEFLIYFQGNSAPDKSGLPSDRFSAERTGGSVSTLTIQRTQQEDSAVYLCASSLSRNQPQHFGDGTRLSIL.

This clonotype was observed once. The chain uses TRBV6-5 and TRBJ1-5, with D possibly matching TRBD1 (6 bases). Trimming pared 5 bases from V and 4 bases from J, leaving 15 bases between. Germline V gene sequence: CDR1 MNHEY, CDR2 SVGAGI. This CDR3 has 15 residues. The CDR3: CASSQYRDLNQPQHF. Written as DNA, the CDR3 is TGTGCCAGCAGTCAATACAGGGATCTTAATCAGCCCCAGCATTTT.

This chain uses TRBV29-1 with TRBJ1-4, with 7 nucleotides matching TRBD1. The CDR3 consists of 16 residues. V shed 6 bases, J shed 0 bases, and the junction held 10 bases outside the gene matches. CDR1 is SQVTM, CDR2 ANQGSEA, per germline. Here the CDR3 reads CSVRKGQHTTNEKLFF. The CDR3 nucleotides are TGCAGCGTACGTAAGGGACAGCACACAACTAATGAAAAACTGTTTTTT.

This clonotype was counted between two and nine times. This sequence joins TRBV6-2 or TRBV6-3 and TRBJ1-2; D is ambiguous. The CDR3 totals 14 residues. CDR1 MNHEY and CDR2 SVGEGT come from the germline V gene. Trimming pared 6 bases from V and 4 bases from J, leaving 15 bases between. The CDR3 region has the DNA TGTGCCAGCAGGAAGGACGGAGGCCCCTATGGCTACACCTTC. Translated, it gives CASRKDGGPYGYTF.

This chain uses TRBV4-2 with TRBJ2-7; 10 bases align to TRBD2. The length of the CDR3 is 17 residues. Trimming took 0 bases from V and 2 from J; bases not matched to a gene: 7. CDR1 is LGHNA and CDR2 is YNFKEQ in the germline V gene. CDR3 protein: CASSQDVGLAPTYEQYF. CDR3 in DNA: TGTGCCAGCAGCCAAGATGTGGGACTAGCGCCAACCTACGAGCAGTACTTC.

This clonotype turned up a few times. The chain couples TRBV20-1 to TRBJ1-5; TRBD1 aligns across 9 bases. Germline CDR1 is DFQATT and CDR2 is SNEGSKA (reference sequence). CDR3 length: 14 amino acids. V lost 6 bases and J lost 6; bases outside the gene matches: 9. The CDR3 sequence is CSAATGGIGQPQHF. CDR3 DNA: TGCAGTGCCGCTACAGGGGGCATAGGTCAGCCCCAGCATTTT.

This sequence joins TRBV20-1 and TRBJ2-5, with 11 bases matching TRBD2. Germline V CDR1 and CDR2: DFQATT, SNEGSKA (reference sequence). Trimming removed 6 bases from V and 5 bases from J; junction bases left unmatched: 5. The CDR3 loop spans 13 amino acids. The CDR3 DNA reads TGCAGTGCCCCGACTAGCGGGGACGAGACCCAGTACTTC. Its translation: CSAPTSGDETQYF.